This T cell receptor (beta chain) was recovered during a study of a mutant IDH1 vaccine in newly diagnosed glioma. Study information: Vaccines were begun 4-6 weeks after radiotherapy alone, or with temozolomide cycles. Most had both radiotherapy and temozolomide beforehand; others had only one. Visit V12 happened at week 35; visit V13 happened at week 47.

V lost 4 bases to trimming and J lost 5 bases; unmatched junction nucleotides: 9. CDR1 and CDR2 (germline): SGHRS, YFSETQ. This CDR3 contains 15 residues. Generated by immunoSEQ multiplex PCR, the TCRdb table keeps only in-frame clones and is missing some. This sample yields around 50,000 clones, of which 70% to 85% are seen a single time; 4.3% belongs to the top ten. Sample time point: week 47, end of study. Each vaccine dose was 300 ug of mutant IDH1 20-mer peptide, with topical imiquimod. Remarks on this clone: The antigen remains undetermined.

The chain combines TRBV5-1 with TRBJ2-5; 9 bases match TRBD2. The TCR comes from a woman under 40 with glioma. Some clones in this sample may be carry-over from other donors' samples. The sample was PBMCs, taken from a glioma patient whose treatment included an IDH1 peptide vaccine. The CDR3 here is CASSLNSGSGETQYF. CDR3 nucleotide sequence: TGCGCCAGCAGCCTAAATAGCGGGAGTGGTGAGACCCAGTACTTC.